The rows below give T cell receptor beta chains drawn from one sample of a study of T cells of healthy individuals. TCRdb recomputed calls from the 5' RACE reads with MiXCR, one row per CDR3 protein. There are about 96,000 distinct CDR3 sequences in the sample; around 17% occur only once, and around 6.4% lies in the top ten. The receptors were sampled from a human donor in good health. CDR3s leave out the opening cysteine and the closing phenylalanine or tryptophan. The D gene is left open where the match is weak.

d_call,j_call,v_call,cdr3_aa
NA,TRBJ2-7,TRBV7-2,ASSLVGEIYEQY
NA,TRBJ2-3,TRBV20-1,SAPVGLTDTQY
NA,TRBJ1-6,TRBV15,ATSPRDGRNSPLH
NA,TRBJ1-2,TRBV20-1,SARTPPRGADYGYT
NA,TRBJ1-1,TRBV24-1,ATSEAGYAEAF
TRBD2,TRBJ2-3,TRBV20-1,SATSGGSVSQY
TRBD1,TRBJ2-3,TRBV7-2,ASSRDRGPLTDTQY
TRBD1,TRBJ2-7,TRBV5-1,ASSWTGQEEQY
NA,TRBJ2-4,TRBV4-3,ASSQDWGEAGKNIQY
TRBD2,TRBJ2-1,TRBV10-3,AISRTSGGPTYEQF
TRBD1,TRBJ1-1,TRBV12-3/TRBV12-4,ASRGTGEGNTEAF
NA,TRBJ2-7,TRBV12-3/TRBV12-4,ASSFGVGVSYEQY
NA,TRBJ2-5,TRBV4-1,ASSQDSRPQETQY
NA,TRBJ1-5,TRBV20-1,SAPGWGNQPQH
NA,TRBJ1-2,TRBV6-2/TRBV6-3,ASSYGEYGYT
TRBD2,TRBJ2-1,TRBV20-1,SASSTSGSIGEQF
TRBD2,TRBJ2-2,TRBV30,AWTPAGGPGELF
NA,TRBJ2-2,TRBV10-3,AISESQRAANTGDLF
TRBD1,TRBJ1-2,TRBV15,ATSTYQGGGYT
TRBD2,TRBJ2-1,TRBV27,ASSLSFSGGAGNEQF
NA,TRBJ2-7,TRBV5-1,ASSLATETYEQY
TRBD1,TRBJ1-5,TRBV4-1,ASSQDEGAHQPQH
NA,TRBJ2-2,TRBV7-2,ASSLVVGRTGELF
NA,TRBJ2-7,TRBV28,ASSPRYEQY
NA,TRBJ1-1,TRBV28,ASSLAGQGWSNTEAF
NA,TRBJ2-7,TRBV12-3/TRBV12-4,ASSREVGEQY